This T cell receptor beta chain emerged from a study of blood T cells in healthy people across ages. General study results and limits: Researchers deemed the diversity estimates from one million T cells underestimates.

The germline CDR1 and CDR2 sequences are GTSNPN and SVGIG (reference sequence). This CDR3 is built from 16 residues. The J segment lost 5 bases and the V segment lost 4 bases, leaving 14 bases of the junction unmatched. Alongside a J-beta primer mix, a sample-barcoded 5' primer served in a second PCR lasting roughly 6 to 11 cycles. TCRdb re-analysed the 5' RACE reads in MiXCR, keeping a single row per CDR3 protein. This table holds some 640,000 distinct CDR3 sequences, roughly 30% found once. Remarks on this clonotype: What it recognizes is unknown.

This chain joins TRBV30 and TRBJ2-3; TRBD2 matches 8 bases. The sequenced sample consisted of blood. This clonotype was sampled from a woman older than 75 in good health. The CDR3 DNA reads TGTGCCTGGAACCCGGGACGAGCGGGAGTCGAAGATACGCAGTATTTT. Translated, it gives CAWNPGRAGVEDTQYF.